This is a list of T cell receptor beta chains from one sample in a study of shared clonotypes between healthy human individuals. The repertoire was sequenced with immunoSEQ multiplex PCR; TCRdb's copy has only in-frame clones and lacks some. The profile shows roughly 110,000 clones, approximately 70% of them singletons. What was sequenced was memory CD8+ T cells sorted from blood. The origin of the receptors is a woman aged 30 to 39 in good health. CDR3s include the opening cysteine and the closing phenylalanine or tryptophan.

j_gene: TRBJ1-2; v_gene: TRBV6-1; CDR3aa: CASSEMDTESYGYTF
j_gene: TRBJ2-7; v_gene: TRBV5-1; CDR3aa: CASSSGLAYEQYF
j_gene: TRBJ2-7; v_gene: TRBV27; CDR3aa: CASSLGAARGSPYEQYF
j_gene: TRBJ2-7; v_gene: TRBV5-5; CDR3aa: CASSFWSSGRYEQYF
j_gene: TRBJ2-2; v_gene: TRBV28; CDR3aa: CASSKLQVTANTGELFF
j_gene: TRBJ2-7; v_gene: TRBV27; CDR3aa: CASSLSPPFPGLYYEQYF
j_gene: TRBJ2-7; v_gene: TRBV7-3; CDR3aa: CASSLGASNYEQYF
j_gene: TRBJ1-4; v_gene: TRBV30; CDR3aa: CAWGPGTGSEKLFF
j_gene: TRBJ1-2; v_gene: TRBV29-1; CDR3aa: CSVETGHNYGYTF
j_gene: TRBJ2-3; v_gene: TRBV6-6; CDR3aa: CASSGSGRWADTQYF
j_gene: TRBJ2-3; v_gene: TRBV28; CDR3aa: CASSRTTDNTDTQYF
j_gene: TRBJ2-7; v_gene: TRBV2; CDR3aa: CASSESGGPYEQYF
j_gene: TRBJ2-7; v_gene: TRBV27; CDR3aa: CASSLYPFYEQYF
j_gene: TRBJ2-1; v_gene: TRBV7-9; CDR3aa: CASSLDRGSSPYNEQFF
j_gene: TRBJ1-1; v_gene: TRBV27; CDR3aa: CASSLSQGQTEAFF
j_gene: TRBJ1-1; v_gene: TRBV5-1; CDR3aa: CASSLVGGGTEAFF
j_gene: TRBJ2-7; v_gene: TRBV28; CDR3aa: CASSPRAISYEQYF